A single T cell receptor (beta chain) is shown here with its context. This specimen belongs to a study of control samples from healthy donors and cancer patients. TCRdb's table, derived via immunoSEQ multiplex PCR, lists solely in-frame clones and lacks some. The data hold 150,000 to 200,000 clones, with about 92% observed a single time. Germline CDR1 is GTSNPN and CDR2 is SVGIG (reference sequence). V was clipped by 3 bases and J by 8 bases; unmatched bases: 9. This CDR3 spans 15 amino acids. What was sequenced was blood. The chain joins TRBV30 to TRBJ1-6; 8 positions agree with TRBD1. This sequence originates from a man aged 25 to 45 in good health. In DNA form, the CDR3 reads TGTGCCTGGAGCGAGGACAGGGCGGGAGATTCACCCCTCCACTTT. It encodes CAWSEDRAGDSPLHF. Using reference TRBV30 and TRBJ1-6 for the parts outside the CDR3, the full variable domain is SQTIHQWPATLVQPVGSPLSLECTVEGTSNPNLYWYRQAAGRGLQLLFYSVGIGQISSEVPQNLSASRPQDRQFILSSKKLLLSDSGFYLCAWSEDRAGDSPLHFGNGTRLTVT.